The table lists the clone carrying this T cell receptor beta chain with many counts. Its antigen is not known. The data originate from a study of T cells in Graves' hyperthyroidism and ophthalmopathy. Study summary: Peripheral blood collection took place at initial diagnosis, before any treatment.

This CDR3 has 15 amino acids. Germline lookup yields CDR1 SGHVS and CDR2 FQNEAQ. Trimming took 3 bases from V and 10 from J; bases not matched to a gene: 9. Whole-study findings and limits: Most thyroid-expanded clonotypes above 0.001 were also found in blood. Stable hyperthyroidism was told apart from ophthalmopathy by a model built on 13 V-J features.

Diagnoses used clinical symptoms, serum thyroxine and TRAb, thyroid ultrasound and orbital computed tomography. The TCR beta CDR3 regions underwent amplification using RNA transcripts as the source. Carried out on the TCR CDR3, a first-round RT-PCR used the HTBI primer set. TCRdb re-derived calls from the multiplex PCR reads in MiXCR, one entry per CDR3 protein. The sample has 250,000 or so distinct CDR3 sequences, about 17% seen once. This sequence joins TRBV7-8 and TRBJ1-6; 7 bases map to TRBD1. Sequences were obtained from blood. This sequence was found in a woman between 18 and 29 years old with Graves' ophthalmopathy. The CDR3 protein is CASSFPGRGESPLHF. The CDR3 coding sequence is TGTGCCAGCAGCTTCCCCGGCAGGGGGGAGTCACCCCTCCACTTT.